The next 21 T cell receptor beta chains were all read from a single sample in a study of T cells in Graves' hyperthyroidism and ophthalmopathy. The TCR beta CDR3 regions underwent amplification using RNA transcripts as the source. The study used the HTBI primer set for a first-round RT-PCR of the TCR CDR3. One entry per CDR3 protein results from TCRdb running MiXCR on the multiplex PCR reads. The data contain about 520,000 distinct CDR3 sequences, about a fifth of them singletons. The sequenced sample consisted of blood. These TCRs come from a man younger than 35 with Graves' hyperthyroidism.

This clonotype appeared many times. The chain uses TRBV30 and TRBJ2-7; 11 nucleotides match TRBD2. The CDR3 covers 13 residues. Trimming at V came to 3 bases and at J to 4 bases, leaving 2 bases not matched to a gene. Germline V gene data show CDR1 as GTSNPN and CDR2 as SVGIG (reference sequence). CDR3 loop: CAWRSSGGYEQYF. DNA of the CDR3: TGTGCCTGGAGATCTAGCGGGGGGTACGAGCAGTACTTC.

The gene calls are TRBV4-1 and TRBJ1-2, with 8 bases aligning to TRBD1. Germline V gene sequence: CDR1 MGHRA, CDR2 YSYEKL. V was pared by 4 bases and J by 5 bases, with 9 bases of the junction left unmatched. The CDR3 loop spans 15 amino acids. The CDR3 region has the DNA TGCGCCAGCAGCCCGGTTGGACAGGGTTATTATGGCTACACCTTC. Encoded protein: CASSPVGQGYYGYTF.

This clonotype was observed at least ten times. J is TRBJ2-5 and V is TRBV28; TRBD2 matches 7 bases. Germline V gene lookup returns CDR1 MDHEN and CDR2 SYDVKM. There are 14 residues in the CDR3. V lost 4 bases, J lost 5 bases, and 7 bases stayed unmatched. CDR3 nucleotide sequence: TGTGCCAGCAGTTGGGGAGGGGTTGGGGAGACCCAGTACTTC. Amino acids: CASSWGGVGETQYF.

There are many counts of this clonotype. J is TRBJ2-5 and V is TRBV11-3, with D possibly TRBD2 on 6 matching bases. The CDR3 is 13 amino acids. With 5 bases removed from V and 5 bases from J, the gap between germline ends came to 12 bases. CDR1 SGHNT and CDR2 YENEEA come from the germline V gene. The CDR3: CASSPGTVETQYF. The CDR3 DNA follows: TGTGCCAGCAGCCCCGGGACTGTGGAGACCCAGTACTTC.

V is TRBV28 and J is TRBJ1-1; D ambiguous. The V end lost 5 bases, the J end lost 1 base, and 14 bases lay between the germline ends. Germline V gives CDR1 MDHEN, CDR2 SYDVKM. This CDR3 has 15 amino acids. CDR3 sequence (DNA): TGTGCCAGCAGTCCCACGACATCAGGGAACACTGAAGCTTTCTTT. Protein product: CASSPTTSGNTEAFF. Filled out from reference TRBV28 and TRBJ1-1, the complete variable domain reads DVKVTQSSRYLVKRTGEKVFLECVQDMDHENMFWYRQDPGLGLRLIYFSYDVKMKEKGDIPEGYSVSREKKERFSLILESASTNQTSMYLCASSPTTSGNTEAFFGQGTRLTVV.

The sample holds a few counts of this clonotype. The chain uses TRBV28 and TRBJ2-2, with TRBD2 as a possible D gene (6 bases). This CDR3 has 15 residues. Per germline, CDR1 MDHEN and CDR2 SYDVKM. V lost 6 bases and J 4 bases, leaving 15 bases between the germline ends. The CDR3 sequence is CASSPPGLLTGELFF. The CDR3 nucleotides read TGTGCCAGCAGCCCGCCGGGACTTCTCACCGGGGAGCTGTTTTTT.

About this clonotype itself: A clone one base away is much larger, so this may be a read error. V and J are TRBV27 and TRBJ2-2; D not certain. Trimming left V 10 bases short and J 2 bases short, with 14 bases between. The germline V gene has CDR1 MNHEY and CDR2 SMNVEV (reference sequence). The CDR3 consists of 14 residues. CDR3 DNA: TGTGCCACCTCGTCCCTGGTCAACACCGGGGAGCTGTTTTTT. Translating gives CATSSLVNTGELFF.

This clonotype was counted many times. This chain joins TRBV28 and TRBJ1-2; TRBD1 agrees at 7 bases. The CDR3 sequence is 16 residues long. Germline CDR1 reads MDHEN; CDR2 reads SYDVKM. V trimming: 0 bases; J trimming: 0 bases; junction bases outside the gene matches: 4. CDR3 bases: TGTGCCAGCAGTTTATGGGGGACAGCTTCTAACTATGGCTACACCTTC. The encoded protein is CASSLWGTASNYGYTF.

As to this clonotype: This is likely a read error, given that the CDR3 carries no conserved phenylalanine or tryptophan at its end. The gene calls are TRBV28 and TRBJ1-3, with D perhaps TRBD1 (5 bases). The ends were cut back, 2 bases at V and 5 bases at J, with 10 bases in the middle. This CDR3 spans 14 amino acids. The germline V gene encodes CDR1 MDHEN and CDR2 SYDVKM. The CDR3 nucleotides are TGTGCCAGCAGTTTAAGGAGGGGACGAAACACCATATATTTG. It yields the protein CASSLRRGRNTIYL.

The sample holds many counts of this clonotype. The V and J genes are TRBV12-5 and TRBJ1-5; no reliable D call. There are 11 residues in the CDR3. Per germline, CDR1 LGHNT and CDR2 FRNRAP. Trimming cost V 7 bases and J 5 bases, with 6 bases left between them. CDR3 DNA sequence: TGTGCTAGTGCCCGCCATCAGCCCCAGCATTTT. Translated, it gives CASARHQPQHF. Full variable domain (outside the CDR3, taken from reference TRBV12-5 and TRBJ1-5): DARVTQTPRHKVTEMGQEVTMRCQPILGHNTVFWYRQTMMQGLELLAYFRNRAPLDDSGMPKDRFSAEMPDATLATLKIQPSEPRDSAVYFCASARHQPQHFGDGTRLSIL.

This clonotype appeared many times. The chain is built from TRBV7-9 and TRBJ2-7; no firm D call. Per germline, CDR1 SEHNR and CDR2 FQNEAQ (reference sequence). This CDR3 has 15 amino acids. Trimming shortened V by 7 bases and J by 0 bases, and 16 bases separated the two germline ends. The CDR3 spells CASTRIIGGSYEQYF. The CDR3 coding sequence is TGTGCCAGCACCAGGATCATAGGCGGCTCCTACGAGCAGTACTTC.

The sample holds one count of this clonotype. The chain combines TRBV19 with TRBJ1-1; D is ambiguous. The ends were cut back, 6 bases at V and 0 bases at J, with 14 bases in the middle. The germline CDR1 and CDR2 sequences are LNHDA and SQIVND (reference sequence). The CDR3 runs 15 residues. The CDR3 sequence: CASSRSPGMNTEAFF. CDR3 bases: TGTGCCAGTAGCCGTTCTCCGGGAATGAACACTGAAGCTTTCTTT.

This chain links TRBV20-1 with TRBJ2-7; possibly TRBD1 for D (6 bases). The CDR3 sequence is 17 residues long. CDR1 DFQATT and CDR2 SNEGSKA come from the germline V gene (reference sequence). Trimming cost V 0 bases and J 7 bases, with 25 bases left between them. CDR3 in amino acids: CSARDPTGQVVRGEQYF. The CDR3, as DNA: TGCAGTGCTAGAGATCCTACTGGGCAGGTGGTGAGGGGGGAGCAGTACTTC.

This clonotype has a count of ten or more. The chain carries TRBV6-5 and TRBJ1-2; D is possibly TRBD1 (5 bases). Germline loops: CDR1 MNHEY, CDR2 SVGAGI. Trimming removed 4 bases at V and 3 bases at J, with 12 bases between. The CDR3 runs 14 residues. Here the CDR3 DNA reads TGTGCCAGCAGTTTAGCGGGACGGCACTATGGCTACACCTTC. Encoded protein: CASSLAGRHYGYTF.

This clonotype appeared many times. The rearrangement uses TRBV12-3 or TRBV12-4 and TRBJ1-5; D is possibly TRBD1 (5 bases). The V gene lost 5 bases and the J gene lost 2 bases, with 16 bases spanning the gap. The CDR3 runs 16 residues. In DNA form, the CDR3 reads TGTGCCAGCAGTGCCAGCCCAACAGGTTGCAATCAGCCCCAGCATTTT. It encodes CASSASPTGCNQPQHF.

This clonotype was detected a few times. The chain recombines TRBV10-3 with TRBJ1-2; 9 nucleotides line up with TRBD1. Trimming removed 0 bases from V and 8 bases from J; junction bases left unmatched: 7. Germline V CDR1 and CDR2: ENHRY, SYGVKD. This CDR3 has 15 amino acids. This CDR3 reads CAISESRTGVAGYTF. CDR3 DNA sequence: TGTGCCATCAGTGAGTCTCGGACAGGGGTTGCCGGCTACACCTTC.

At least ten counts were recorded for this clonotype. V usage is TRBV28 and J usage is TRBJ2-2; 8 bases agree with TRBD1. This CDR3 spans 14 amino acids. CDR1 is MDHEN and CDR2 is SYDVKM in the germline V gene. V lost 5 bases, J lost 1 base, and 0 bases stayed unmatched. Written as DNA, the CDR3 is TGTGCCAGCAGTGGACAGGGGAACACCGGGGAGCTGTTTTTT. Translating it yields CASSGQGNTGELFF.

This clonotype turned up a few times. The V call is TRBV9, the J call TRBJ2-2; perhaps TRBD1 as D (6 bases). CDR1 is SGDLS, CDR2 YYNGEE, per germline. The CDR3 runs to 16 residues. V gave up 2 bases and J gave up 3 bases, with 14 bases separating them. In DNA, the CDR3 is TGTGCCAGCAGCGTTTTCACAGGGTTGGACACCGGGGAGCTGTTTTTT. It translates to CASSVFTGLDTGELFF. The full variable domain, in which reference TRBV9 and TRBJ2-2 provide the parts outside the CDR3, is DSGVTQTPKHLITATGQRVTLRCSPRSGDLSVYWYQQSLDQGLQFLIQYYNGEERAKGNILERFSAQQFPDLHSELNLSSLELGDSALYFCASSVFTGLDTGELFFGEGSRLTVL.

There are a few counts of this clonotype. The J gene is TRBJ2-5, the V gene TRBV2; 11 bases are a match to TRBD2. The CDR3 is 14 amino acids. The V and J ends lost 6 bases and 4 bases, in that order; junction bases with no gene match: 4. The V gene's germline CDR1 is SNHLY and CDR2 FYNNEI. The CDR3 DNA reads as TGTGCCAGCAGGCCCGGACTAGCGGGAGAGACCCAGTACTTC. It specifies CASRPGLAGETQYF.

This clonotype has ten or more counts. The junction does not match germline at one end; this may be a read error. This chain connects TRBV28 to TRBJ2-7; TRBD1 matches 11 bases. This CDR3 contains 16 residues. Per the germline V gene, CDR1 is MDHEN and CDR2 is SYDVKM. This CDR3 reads CASSFTPGQGDDERYF. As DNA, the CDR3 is TGTGCCAGCAGTTTCACCCCGGGACAGGGGGACGACGAGCGGTACTTC.

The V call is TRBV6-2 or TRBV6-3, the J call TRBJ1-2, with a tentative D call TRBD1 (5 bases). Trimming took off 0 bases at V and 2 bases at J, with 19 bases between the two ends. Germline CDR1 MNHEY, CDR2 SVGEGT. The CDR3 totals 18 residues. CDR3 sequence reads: CASSYSSGAEGWNYGYTF. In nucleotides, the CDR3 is TGTGCCAGCAGTTACTCGTCCGGGGCGGAGGGATGGAACTATGGCTACACCTTC.